These 21 T cell receptor beta chains were sequenced from one sample in a study of T cells in Graves' hyperthyroidism and ophthalmopathy. RNA transcripts gave rise to amplified TCR beta CDR3 regions. First-round RT-PCR targeting the TCR CDR3 was performed with the HTBI primer set. MiXCR, applied by TCRdb to the multiplex PCR reads, yields one record per CDR3 protein. In the table there are around 440,000 distinct CDR3 sequences, less than 20% of which are singletons. Sequencing was performed on blood. These receptors came from a woman aged 18-35 years with Graves' hyperthyroidism.

In this sample, this clonotype turned up many times. The V gene is TRBV5-1, the J gene TRBJ2-7; no firm D call. The ends were cut back, 4 bases at V and 3 bases at J, with 8 bases in the middle. In germline, CDR1 is SGHRS, CDR2 YFSETQ. This CDR3 is built from 12 residues. CDR3 sequence: CASSPNLYEQYF. CDR3 sequence (DNA): TGCGCCAGCAGCCCGAACCTCTACGAGCAGTACTTC. Based on the CDR3 plus reference TRBV5-1 and TRBJ2-7, the full variable domain is KAGVTQTPRYLIKTRGQQVTLSCSPISGHRSVSWYQQTPGQGLQFLFEYFSETQRNKGNFPGRFSGRQFSNSRSEMNVSTLELGDSALYLCASSPNLYEQYFGPGTRLTVT.

The chain is built from TRBV11-2 and TRBJ2-7, with a possible D match to TRBD2 (5 bases). V was shortened by 0 bases and J by 4 bases, with 13 bases between the two germline ends. CDR1 and CDR2 from the germline V gene are SGHAT and FQNNGV. CDR3 length: 15 residues. The CDR3 nucleotides read TGTGCCAGCAGCTTAGAGTTCGGGAATATATACGAGCAGTACTTC. Its translation: CASSLEFGNIYEQYF.

This clonotype was seen ten or more times. The chain couples TRBV20-1 to TRBJ1-2; D remains ambiguous. The CDR3 is 15 residues long. Germline values: CDR1 DFQATT, CDR2 SNEGSKA (reference sequence). Deletions cut 0 bases from V and 2 bases from J, with 13 bases between. As DNA, the CDR3 is TGCAGTGCTAGAGATTTCCTCGGGCACAACTATGGCTACACCTTC. Amino acids: CSARDFLGHNYGYTF.

This clonotype was picked up many times. J is TRBJ1-2 and V is TRBV19, with D tentatively TRBD1 (6 bases). Trimming stripped 5 bases from V and 3 bases from J, with 10 bases between. The germline V gene has CDR1 LNHDA and CDR2 SQIVND (reference sequence). The CDR3 totals 13 residues. CDR3 loop: CASSERTDYGYTF. The CDR3 DNA is TGTGCCAGTAGTGAAAGGACAGACTATGGCTACACCTTC. The whole variable domain, remainder taken from reference TRBV19 and TRBJ1-2, is DGGITQSPKYLFRKEGQNVTLSCEQNLNHDAMYWYRQDPGQGLRLIYYSQIVNDFQKGDIAEGYSVSREKKESFPLTVTSAQKNPTAFYLCASSERTDYGYTFGSGTRLTVV.

This clonotype was seen many times. The chain has TRBV12-3 or TRBV12-4 and TRBJ1-2; D unclear. V lost 7 bases to trimming and J lost 4 bases, with 22 bases between them. The CDR3 is 16 residues long. CDR3 bases: TGTGCCAGCACTAGAGCGGCGGCAGTATTACCCTATGGCTACACCTTC. Its translation: CASTRAAAVLPYGYTF.

This clonotype has only a few counts. The chain employs TRBV7-9 and TRBJ1-1; D unresolved. Germline V CDR1 and CDR2: SEHNR, FQNEAQ (reference sequence). The CDR3 is made up of 10 amino acids. V was pared by 3 bases and J by 13 bases, with 9 bases between. Here the CDR3 reads CASSFSEVFF. CDR3 nucleotide sequence: TGTGCCAGCAGCTTTTCTGAGGTTTTCTTT.

This rearrangement joins TRBV20-1 to TRBJ1-2; the D gene is possibly TRBD1 (6 bases). From germline, CDR1 is DFQATT and CDR2 SNEGSKA (reference sequence). CDR3 length: 14 amino acids. With 1 base removed from V and 8 bases from J, the gap between germline ends came to 17 bases. CDR3 sequence (DNA): TGCAGTGCTAGAGGGGGTAGGACAGCGGAGGGCTACACCTTC. It yields the protein CSARGGRTAEGYTF.

The chain recombines TRBV15 with TRBJ2-1, with TRBD2 matching 12 bases. V lost 3 bases, J lost 5 bases, and 2 bases stayed unmatched. The CDR3 has 15 amino acids. CDR1 LNHNV and CDR2 YYDKDF come from the germline V gene (reference sequence). CDR3 in amino acids: CATSSRLAGDNEQFF. DNA for the CDR3: TGTGCCACCAGCAGCCGACTAGCGGGAGACAATGAGCAGTTCTTC.

This clonotype appeared many times. The CDR3 spells CSALGPTGELFF. The CDR3 DNA sequence: TGCAGTGCCTTGGGACCCACCGGGGAGCTGTTTTTT. The chain has TRBV20-1 and TRBJ2-2; D may match TRBD1 or TRBD2 (5 bases each). Deletions cut 6 bases from V and 4 bases from J, with 9 bases between. There are 12 residues in the CDR3. Germline lookup yields CDR1 DFQATT and CDR2 SNEGSKA (reference sequence).

This clonotype has ten or more counts. The chain has TRBV5-1 and TRBJ2-7, with 7 bases aligning to TRBD2. This CDR3 is 14 amino acids long. Germline CDR1 reads SGHRS; CDR2 reads YFSETQ. With V trimmed by 2 bases and J by 3 bases, 5 bases remained unmatched. In nucleotides, the CDR3 is TGCGCCAGCAGCTTCCTAGCGGAGAGCTACGAGCAGTACTTC. Translation gives CASSFLAESYEQYF.

V gene TRBV7-9 combines with J gene TRBJ2-6; tentative D call: TRBD1 (5 bases). The CDR3 has 18 residues. In germline, CDR1 is SEHNR, CDR2 FQNEAQ (reference sequence). Trimming shortened V by 4 bases and J by 0 bases, and 16 bases separated the two germline ends. Here the CDR3 reads CASSSWTPESSGANVLTF. The CDR3 coding sequence is TGTGCCAGCAGCTCCTGGACACCTGAGAGCTCTGGGGCCAACGTCCTGACTTTC.

This clonotype has a count of ten or more. This chain links TRBV7-2 with TRBJ2-1; D perhaps matches TRBD2 (5 bases). Germline V gene sequence: CDR1 SGHTA, CDR2 FQGNSA. V lost 5 bases to trimming and J lost 12 bases, with 11 bases between them. This CDR3 is built from 11 residues. CDR3 sequence reads: CASSMGEGQFF. CDR3 in DNA: TGTGCCAGCAGCATGGGTGAGGGGCAGTTCTTC. Filled out from reference TRBV7-2 and TRBJ2-1, the complete variable domain reads GAGVSQSPSNKVTEKGKDVELRCDPISGHTALYWYRQSLGQGLEFLIYFQGNSAPDKSGLPSDRFSAERTGGSVSTLTIQRTQQEDSAVYLCASSMGEGQFFGPGTRLTVL.

This clonotype appeared many times. The chain is built from TRBV28 and TRBJ1-4; possible D gene TRBD1, 5 bases. CDR3 length: 15 residues. V was trimmed by 3 bases and J by 3 bases, leaving 11 bases between them. Germline assignment: CDR1 MDHEN and CDR2 SYDVKM. CDR3 sequence (DNA): TGTGCCAGCAGTTTTACGGGGGGGGCTAATGAAAAACTGTTTTTT. Amino acids: CASSFTGGANEKLFF.

The gene calls are TRBV18 and TRBJ2-2, with TRBD1 identical over 8 bases. The CDR3 consists of 17 residues. CDR1 is KGHSH, CDR2 LQKENI, per germline. The V gene end was trimmed by 2 bases and the J gene end by 6 bases; junction bases not matched to a gene: 11. The DNA of the CDR3 is TGTGCCAGCTCACCAGTGCTCGGGACAGGTCTTGCCGGGGAGCTGTTTTTT. Its protein is CASSPVLGTGLAGELFF.

This chain uses TRBV6-1 with TRBJ2-3, with D uncertain. Germline CDR1 is MNHNS and CDR2 is SASEGT. The CDR3 loop spans 15 amino acids. V lost 3 bases and J lost 3, with 13 bases in between. CDR3 protein: CASSDGEAQTDTQYF. The CDR3 nucleotides read TGTGCCAGCAGTGACGGAGAAGCACAAACAGATACGCAGTATTTT.

The table lists this clonotype with many counts. The chain recombines TRBV20-1 with TRBJ2-3; D is possibly TRBD2 (5 bases). Germline V CDR1 and CDR2: DFQATT, SNEGSKA (reference sequence). The CDR3 has 12 residues. With 7 bases removed from V and 8 bases from J, the gap between germline ends came to 16 bases. CDR3 in amino acids: CSGHLGVGTQYF. The CDR3 DNA reads as TGCAGTGGCCACCTCGGGGTCGGTACGCAGTATTTT.

This clonotype has more than one count but fewer than ten. The rearrangement links TRBV28 to TRBJ2-7, with 7 bases identical to TRBD2. Trimming took 6 bases from V and 2 from J; bases not matched to a gene: 4. The CDR3 spans 13 residues. Germline CDR1 reads MDHEN; CDR2 reads SYDVKM. The CDR3 reads CASRLATAYEQYF. The CDR3 DNA is TGTGCCAGCAGACTAGCGACAGCCTACGAGCAGTACTTC.

This clonotype occurred many times. The J gene is TRBJ2-3, the V gene TRBV11-2, with TRBD2 identical over 15 bases. The CDR3 sequence is 15 residues long. In germline, CDR1 is SGHAT, CDR2 FQNNGV. J was trimmed by 8 bases and V by 4 bases; bases with no gene match: 4. The CDR3 loop reads CASSSGLAGGTTQYF. In nucleotides, the CDR3 is TGTGCCAGCAGCTCCGGACTAGCGGGGGGGACTACGCAGTATTTT.

This clonotype was detected only a few times. V usage is TRBV6-1 and J usage is TRBJ2-2, with D perhaps matching TRBD1 or TRBD2 (5 bases each). V was cut by 5 bases and J by 5 bases, with 12 bases left in between. Per germline, CDR1 MNHNS and CDR2 SASEGT. This CDR3 comprises 14 residues. The CDR3 loop is CASSPHWGTGELFF. DNA for the CDR3: TGTGCCAGCAGTCCCCATTGGGGGACCGGGGAGCTGTTTTTT.

This clonotype was counted a few times. Germline and junction disagree at one end, which may indicate a read error. This chain links TRBV7-9 with TRBJ1-1; D not resolved. Germline CDR1 is SEHNR and CDR2 is FQNEAQ (reference sequence). The CDR3 loop spans 12 amino acids. CDR3: CASSHSDTEALF. The CDR3 DNA follows: TGTGCCAGCAGCCACAGTGACACTGAAGCTCTCTTT.

Many counts were recorded for this clonotype. The genes are TRBV27 and TRBJ1-2, with D perhaps matching TRBD1 (6 bases). The V gene lost 4 bases and the J gene lost 8 bases, with 17 bases spanning the gap. This CDR3 is built from 14 residues. CDR1 and CDR2 (germline): MNHEY, SMNVEV (reference sequence). CDR3 nucleotide sequence: TGTGCCAGCAGTTCCCGAGGGGGTAGAGAAGGCTACACCTTC. Protein: CASSSRGGREGYTF.